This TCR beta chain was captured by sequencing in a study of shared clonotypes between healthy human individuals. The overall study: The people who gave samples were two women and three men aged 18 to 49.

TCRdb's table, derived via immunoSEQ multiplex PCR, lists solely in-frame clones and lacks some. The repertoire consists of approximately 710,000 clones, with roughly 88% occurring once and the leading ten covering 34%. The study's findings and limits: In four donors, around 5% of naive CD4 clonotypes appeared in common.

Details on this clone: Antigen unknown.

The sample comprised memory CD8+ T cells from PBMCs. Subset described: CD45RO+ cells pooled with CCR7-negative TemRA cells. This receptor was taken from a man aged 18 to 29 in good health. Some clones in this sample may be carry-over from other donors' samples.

This CDR3 reads CASSNGQGSYEQYF. The CDR3 DNA reads TGCGCCAGCAGCAACGGACAGGGTTCCTACGAGCAGTACTTC. V is TRBV5-1 and J is TRBJ2-7; TRBD1 aligns across 8 bases. The germline gives CDR1 SGHRS, CDR2 YFSETQ. V lost 4 bases to trimming and J lost 1 base; unmatched junction nucleotides: 4. The CDR3 has 14 amino acids.